This T cell receptor beta chain is from a study of blood T cells in healthy people across ages. Overall study context: For every two T cells, template switching captured about one barcoded beta molecule.

Next came a second PCR, run for about 7 to 11 cycles, which used a sample-barcoded 5' primer along with a J-beta primer mix. All cDNA molecules were each tagged by a template-switch adaptor with 12 random nucleotides. CDR3-containing paired-end reads numbering at least 2.5 million came from each sample. TCRdb reprocessed the 5' RACE reads with MiXCR, giving one entry per CDR3 protein. The sample has about 680,000 distinct CDR3 sequences; more than 40% are singletons. Points from the study as a whole: CMV status of donors was not determined, possibly confounding expanded clonotype changes.

On this clonotype itself: What it recognizes is unknown.

Germline V gives CDR1 SGHVS, CDR2 FQNEAQ. Trimming took off 2 bases at V and 6 bases at J, with 8 bases between the two ends. The CDR3 runs to 13 residues. Material for sequencing was blood. This clonotype was sampled from a woman aged 55-70 years in good health. J is TRBJ2-4 and V is TRBV7-8; D is ambiguous. This CDR3 reads CASSLIWGNIQYF. The DNA of the CDR3 is TGTGCCAGCAGCTTAATTTGGGGAAACATTCAGTACTTC.